The next 30 T cell receptor beta chains were all read from a single sample in a study of graft-versus-host responses after intestinal transplantation. The repertoire was sequenced with immunoSEQ multiplex PCR; TCRdb's copy has only in-frame clones and lacks some. The table has around 100,000 clones, roughly 87% seen once. For these TCRs, the target antigens are not known. This specimen consisted of unstimulated CD4+ T cells sorted from spleen or lymph node cells, obtained before transplant. The origin of the receptors is a human donor who was the organ donor for an intestinal transplant.

V gene TRBV2 combines with J gene TRBJ1-5; the D gene is possibly TRBD1 (6 bases). This CDR3 is built from 13 residues. The V end was cut by 9 bases, the J end by 6 bases, with 15 bases between. The germline gives CDR1 SNHLY, CDR2 FYNNEI. The CDR3 loop is CASEATGFQPQHF. CDR3 in DNA: TGTGCCAGTGAGGCTACAGGGTTTCAGCCCCAGCATTTT.

This clone came up a few times. V usage is TRBV28 and J usage is TRBJ2-7; 7 nucleotides match TRBD1. The ends lost 5 bases at V and 9 bases at J; junction bases unmatched: 7. CDR1 is MDHEN and CDR2 is SYDVKM in the germline V gene. The CDR3 length is 12 residues. The CDR3 coding sequence is TGTGCCAGCAGTCAAAGGGGGCGCGGGCAGTACTTC. It translates to CASSQRGRGQYF.

V is TRBV6-4 and J is TRBJ1-2; TRBD1 aligns across 12 bases. Germline V gene lookup returns CDR1 MRHNA and CDR2 SNTAGT. The CDR3 length is 17 residues. The trim removed 5 bases at V and 4 bases at J, leaving 11 bases unmatched. The CDR3 protein is CASSPSGTGGRIYGYTF. CDR3 nucleotide sequence: TGTGCCAGCAGTCCCTCCGGGACAGGGGGCCGGATCTATGGCTACACCTTC.

The genes are TRBV28 and TRBJ1-5; D is possibly TRBD1 (6 bases). The CDR3 has 15 amino acids. Germline CDR1 and CDR2: MDHEN and SYDVKM. Trimming removed 2 bases at V and 3 bases at J, with 11 bases between. The CDR3 loop reads CASSLGQGYNQPQHF. In DNA, the CDR3 is TGTGCCAGCAGTTTAGGGCAGGGGTACAATCAGCCCCAGCATTTT.

The count of this clone is one. This chain uses TRBV11-2 with TRBJ2-7, with 7 nucleotides matching TRBD1. Germline CDR1 is SGHAT and CDR2 is FQNNGV. The J segment lost 4 bases and the V segment lost 6 bases, leaving 12 bases of the junction unmatched. The CDR3 spans 15 residues. This chain's CDR3 is CASRRIRDREYEQYF. The CDR3 nucleotides read TGTGCCAGCAGGCGAATCCGGGACAGAGAGTACGAGCAGTACTTC.

This clone has just one count. The chain carries TRBV5-4 and TRBJ1-1; D not certain. V lost 3 bases, J lost 6 bases, and 12 bases lay in between. Germline V lookup: CDR1 SGHNT, CDR2 YYREEE (reference sequence). The CDR3 loop spans 13 amino acids. The CDR3, as DNA: TGTGCCAGCAGCTCCGCAGTGACCCCTGAAGCTTTCTTT. Translation gives CASSSAVTPEAFF.

The gene calls are TRBV7-9 and TRBJ1-4; the D is unclear. Trimming stripped 1 base from V and 0 bases from J, with 9 bases between. Germline CDR1 reads SEHNR; CDR2 reads FQNEAQ (reference sequence). CDR3 length equals 16 residues. The CDR3 reads CASSLGQTATNEKLFF. CDR3 DNA: TGTGCCAGCAGCTTAGGGCAGACTGCAACTAATGAAAAACTGTTTTTT.

V usage is TRBV5-1 and J usage is TRBJ1-2; D perhaps matches TRBD1 (5 bases). The V end lost 2 bases, the J end lost 5 bases, and 13 bases lay between the germline ends. The CDR3 is 14 residues long. Germline lookup yields CDR1 SGHRS and CDR2 YFSETQ. This CDR3 reads CASSLGTVGYGYTF. The CDR3 DNA reads TGCGCCAGCAGCTTAGGGACGGTGGGGTATGGCTACACCTTC. Together with reference TRBV5-1 and TRBJ1-2, the CDR3 gives the full variable domain: KAGVTQTPRYLIKTRGQQVTLSCSPISGHRSVSWYQQTPGQGLQFLFEYFSETQRNKGNFPGRFSGRQFSNSRSEMNVSTLELGDSALYLCASSLGTVGYGYTFGSGTRLTVV.

The chain combines TRBV27 with TRBJ1-2; D may be TRBD1 (6 bases). Germline loops: CDR1 MNHEY, CDR2 SMNVEV (reference sequence). V was cut by 4 bases and J by 0 bases, with 15 bases left in between. The CDR3 covers 16 residues. In nucleotides, the CDR3 is TGTGCCAGCAGTTCGTCAACCGGGACAACTAACTATGGCTACACCTTC. Translating gives CASSSSTGTTNYGYTF.

The genes are TRBV11-2 and TRBJ1-6, with 7 positions matching TRBD1. CDR3 length equals 14 residues. The germline gives CDR1 SGHAT, CDR2 FQNNGV. V was clipped by 5 bases and J by 6 bases; unmatched bases: 4. The CDR3 protein is CASSPGQTNSPLHF. The CDR3 DNA reads as TGTGCCAGCAGCCCGGGACAGACTAATTCACCCCTCCACTTT.

V is TRBV6-1 and J is TRBJ2-2; TRBD1 agrees at 9 bases. There are 14 residues in the CDR3. Germline CDR1 and CDR2: MNHNS and SASEGT. V gave up 6 bases and J gave up 7 bases; unmatched junction bases: 6. CDR3 sequence reads: CASSEQGAGGELFF. DNA of the CDR3: TGTGCCAGCAGCGAACAGGGGGCAGGCGGGGAGCTGTTTTTT.

This sequence joins TRBV11-2 and TRBJ2-2; D is unresolved. The V gene's germline CDR1 is SGHAT and CDR2 FQNNGV. V was shortened by 3 bases and J by 4 bases, with 12 bases between the two germline ends. This CDR3 has 15 residues. CDR3: CASSFSRTGTGELFF. In DNA, the CDR3 is TGTGCCAGCAGCTTTTCTCGGACGGGCACCGGGGAGCTGTTTTTT.

The chain joins TRBV27 to TRBJ1-1; D perhaps matches TRBD1 (6 bases). CDR1 is MNHEY, CDR2 SMNVEV, per germline (reference sequence). The CDR3 runs to 13 residues. Trimming left V 3 bases short and J 4 bases short, with 9 bases between. The CDR3 coding sequence is TGTGCCAGCAGTTTGAGGGGGACCACTGAAGCTTTCTTT. Its translation is CASSLRGTTEAFF.

The chain employs TRBV4-2 and TRBJ1-5; no clear D. V lost 0 bases, J lost 6 bases, and 15 bases lay in between. The CDR3 has 16 amino acids. Germline V gene lookup returns CDR1 LGHNA and CDR2 YNFKEQ. The DNA for the CDR3 is TGTGCCAGCAGCCAAGATGGCACAGTAGGAGGTCAGCCCCAGCATTTT. It specifies CASSQDGTVGGQPQHF.

As to this clone: Other DNA variants within this sample encode the same CDR3. The chain employs TRBV19 and TRBJ1-5; 7 bases agree with TRBD1. Trimming took 6 bases from V and 0 from J; bases not matched to a gene: 5. The CDR3 loop spans 15 amino acids. Germline CDR1 is LNHDA and CDR2 is SQIVND (reference sequence). As DNA, the CDR3 is TGTGCCAGTAGCTGGGGACAGTATAGCAATCAGCCCCAGCATTTT. Its protein is CASSWGQYSNQPQHF.

The rearrangement joins TRBV11-2 to TRBJ2-7; D not resolved. The germline V gene has CDR1 SGHAT and CDR2 FQNNGV. The CDR3 runs 14 residues. V was trimmed by 1 base and J by 1 base, leaving 8 bases between them. CDR3 loop: CASSLVGRSYEQYF. CDR3 bases: TGTGCCAGCAGCTTAGTCGGGCGGTCCTACGAGCAGTACTTC. Together with reference TRBV11-2 and TRBJ2-7, the CDR3 gives the full variable domain: EAGVAQSPRYKIIEKRQSVAFWCNPISGHATLYWYQQILGQGPKLLIQFQNNGVVDDSQLPKDRFSAERLKGVDSTLKIQPAKLEDSAVYLCASSLVGRSYEQYFGPGTRLTVT.

The rearrangement uses TRBV19 and TRBJ2-6; no firm D call. The CDR3 runs 16 residues. Germline assignment: CDR1 LNHDA and CDR2 SQIVND (reference sequence). V dropped 1 base and J dropped 0 bases, with 7 bases sitting between them. CDR3 in DNA: TGTGCCAGTAGTATAGTGACGTTCTCTGGGGCCAACGTCCTGACTTTC. Protein: CASSIVTFSGANVLTF.

The chain has TRBV7-7 and TRBJ2-7, with TRBD1 identical over 9 bases. From germline, CDR1 is SSHAT and CDR2 FNYEAQ (reference sequence). Trimming cost V 5 bases and J 2 bases; bases outside gene matches: 7. The CDR3 loop spans 15 amino acids. CDR3 in DNA: TGTGCCAGCAGCGAGGGACAGGGCCCGGCCTACGAGCAGTACTTC. This sequence encodes CASSEGQGPAYEQYF.

CDR3 sequence: CASSAVMGNTEAFF. The CDR3 nucleotides read TGTGCCAGCAGTGCAGTTATGGGGAACACTGAAGCTTTCTTT. This sequence joins TRBV2 and TRBJ1-1; the D is unclear. CDR3 length equals 14 residues. V lost 4 bases to trimming and J lost 1 base, with 10 bases between them. Germline V gene data show CDR1 as SNHLY and CDR2 as FYNNEI. The entire variable domain, with the rest obtained from reference TRBV2 and TRBJ1-1, is as follows: EPEVTQTPSHQVTQMGQEVILRCVPISNHLYFYWYRQILGQKVEFLVSFYNNEISEKSEIFDDQFSVERPDGSNFTLKIRSTKLEDSAMYFCASSAVMGNTEAFFGQGTRLTVV.

This clone occurred a few times. The rearrangement links TRBV28 to TRBJ1-5; 9 bases agree with TRBD1. J lost 7 bases, V lost 5 bases, and 9 bases had no gene match. Germline-derived CDR1 and CDR2 are MDHEN and SYDVKM. The CDR3 sequence is 15 residues long. In nucleotides, the CDR3 is TGTGCCAGCAGTATAATAGGGACAGGGCGGCAGCCCCAGCATTTT. This translates into CASSIIGTGRQPQHF.

The chain joins TRBV6-1 to TRBJ1-2, with D tentatively TRBD1 (6 bases). From germline, CDR1 is MNHNS and CDR2 SASEGT. With 8 bases removed from V and 4 bases from J, the gap between germline ends came to 17 bases. This CDR3 spans 14 amino acids. CDR3 in amino acids: CASERGGSAYGYTF. The CDR3 coding sequence is TGTGCCAGCGAAAGGGGGGGTTCGGCCTATGGCTACACCTTC.

This clone was recorded only once. The J gene is TRBJ2-3, the V gene TRBV5-4, with D perhaps TRBD1 (5 bases). Germline V gives CDR1 SGHNT, CDR2 YYREEE (reference sequence). Trimming took 4 bases from V and 2 from J, leaving 17 bases between them. The CDR3 is 16 residues long. In nucleotides, the CDR3 is TGTGCCAGCAGCGCCGATCGGCTGGGGCTCACAGATACGCAGTATTTT. Residues: CASSADRLGLTDTQYF.

This clone was seen only a few times. The rearrangement joins TRBV19 to TRBJ1-2; 9 nucleotides align to TRBD1. This CDR3 is 15 amino acids long. Germline CDR1 and CDR2: LNHDA and SQIVND (reference sequence). With V trimmed by 4 bases and J by 3 bases, 6 bases remained unmatched. The CDR3 region is CASSTRTGEHYGYTF. As DNA, the CDR3 is TGTGCCAGTAGTACTCGGACAGGGGAGCACTATGGCTACACCTTC.

The rearrangement uses TRBV4-2 and TRBJ2-1; 14 bases match TRBD2. CDR1 is LGHNA, CDR2 YNFKEQ, per germline. V lost 1 base to trimming and J lost 6 bases; unmatched junction nucleotides: 8. This CDR3 spans 18 amino acids. The chain's CDR3 is CASSQVPMTSGGVNEQFF. The CDR3 coding sequence is TGTGCCAGCAGCCAAGTCCCGATGACTAGCGGGGGGGTCAATGAGCAGTTCTTC.

The V gene is TRBV5-1, the J gene TRBJ1-1; D gene ambiguous. The CDR3 is 12 residues long. V lost 4 bases and J lost 6, with 10 bases in between. Germline V gives CDR1 SGHRS, CDR2 YFSETQ. DNA of the CDR3: TGCGCCAGCAGCCTCGCGAGCGCTGAAGCTTTCTTT. Encoded protein: CASSLASAEAFF.

The rearrangement links TRBV29-1 to TRBJ1-2; no firm D call. V lost 8 bases to trimming and J lost 8 bases, with 21 bases between them. In germline, CDR1 is SQVTM, CDR2 ANQGSEA. The CDR3 contains 13 residues. CDR3 amino acids: CSLKDSGRGGYTF. CDR3 nucleotides: TGCAGCCTCAAAGACTCCGGGCGCGGGGGCTACACCTTC.

As DNA, the CDR3 is TGTGCCAGCTCAAAGGGATGGGAAGCTTTCTTT. Its protein product is CASSKGWEAFF. This sequence joins TRBV18 and TRBJ1-1, with D unresolved. The CDR3 runs 11 residues. Germline-derived CDR1 and CDR2 are KGHSH and LQKENI. Trimming removed 5 bases from V and 8 bases from J, with 9 bases in between.

CDR3: CASSLQVAGGYTF. Written as DNA, the CDR3 is TGTGCCAGCAGCTTGCAGGTGGCGGGTGGCTACACCTTC. The chain combines TRBV5-4 with TRBJ1-2; unclear D gene. The CDR3 is 13 amino acids. Looked up from germline, CDR1 is SGHNT and CDR2 is YYREEE (reference sequence). The V gene lost 1 base and the J gene lost 7 bases, with 11 bases spanning the gap. Variable domain in full (rest from reference TRBV5-4 and TRBJ1-2): ETGVTQSPTHLIKTRGQQVTLRCSSQSGHNTVSWYQQALGQGPQFIFQYYREEENGRGNFPPRFSGLQFPNYSSELNVNALELDDSALYLCASSLQVAGGYTFGSGTRLTVV.

The chain joins TRBV6-5 to TRBJ1-5, with D possibly TRBD1 on 5 matching bases. The ends were cut back, 5 bases at V and 4 bases at J, with 15 bases in the middle. Germline loops: CDR1 MNHEY, CDR2 SVGAGI. This CDR3 has 15 residues. The CDR3 spells CASSTEVGLNQPQHF. CDR3 nucleotide sequence: TGTGCCAGCAGTACGGAAGTGGGGCTTAATCAGCCCCAGCATTTT.

This rearrangement joins TRBV15 to TRBJ1-2, with D uncertain. Trimming pared 3 bases from V and 3 bases from J, leaving 11 bases between. CDR1 is LNHNV, CDR2 YYDKDF, per germline (reference sequence). This CDR3 has 14 amino acids. CDR3 DNA sequence: TGTGCCACCAGCAGTATCTCAGCCTACTATGGCTACACCTTC. Translating gives CATSSISAYYGYTF. The full variable domain, rest sourced from reference TRBV15 and TRBJ1-2, is DAMVIQNPRYQVTQFGKPVTLSCSQTLNHNVMYWYQQKSSQAPKLLFHYYDKDFNNEADTPDNFQSRRPNTSFCFLDIRSPGLGDTAMYLCATSSISAYYGYTFGSGTRLTVV.